The 17 T cell receptor beta chains reported below all come from one sample, sequenced in a study of blood T cells in healthy people across ages. Primed by a sample-barcoded 5' primer and a J-beta primer mix, a second PCR proceeded for roughly 6 to 12 cycles. TCRdb independently ran MiXCR on the 5' RACE reads; one entry per CDR3 protein. The sample includes more than 900,000 distinct CDR3 sequences, 25% to 35% of them seen just once. These data were likewise used in another study, on T cells of mothers and their children.

The source material was blood. The receptors come from a woman between 35 and 50 years old in good health.

About this clonotype: Its ends do not fully match the called genes, so a read error is possible. The CDR3 loop reads CASNLAENTEAFF. CDR3 bases: TGCGCCAGCAACTTGGCTGAGAACACTGAAGCTTTCTTT. The rearrangement uses TRBV5-1 and TRBJ1-1; D is unclear. Germline V gene lookup returns CDR1 SGHRS and CDR2 YFSETQ. The CDR3 is 13 residues long. The variable domain in full, with the rest retrieved from reference TRBV5-1 and TRBJ1-1, is KAGVTQTPRYLIKTRGQQVTLSCSPISGHRSVSWYQQTPGQGLQFLFEYFSETQRNKGNFPGRFSGRQFSNSRSEMNVSTLELGDSALYLCASNLAENTEAFFGQGTRLTVV.

The chain joins TRBV20-1 to TRBJ1-2, with 9 positions matching TRBD1. With V trimmed by 6 bases and J by 2 bases, 7 bases remained unmatched. The CDR3 contains 14 residues. The germline V gene has CDR1 DFQATT and CDR2 SNEGSKA (reference sequence). DNA for the CDR3: TGCAGTGCCAGTGGAGACAGGGGGAACTATGGCTACACCTTC. Translating it yields CSASGDRGNYGYTF.

Many counts were recorded for this clonotype. This chain uses TRBV25-1 with TRBJ2-1, with D perhaps TRBD1 or TRBD2 (5 bases each). CDR1 and CDR2 from the germline V gene are MGHDK and SYGVNS. This CDR3 comprises 12 residues. V lost 8 bases and J lost 7, with 12 bases in between. In nucleotides, the CDR3 is TGTGCCAGCTTAGACAGAGGGAATGAGCAGTTCTTC. Translated: CASLDRGNEQFF.

This sequence joins TRBV18 and TRBJ2-3; no clear D. The V gene's germline CDR1 is KGHSH and CDR2 LQKENI. The CDR3 has 15 residues. Trimming stripped 4 bases from V and 2 bases from J, with 13 bases between. CDR3: CASSHPTVFTDTQYF. The CDR3 DNA follows: TGTGCCAGCTCACACCCCACGGTATTCACAGATACGCAGTATTTT.

This clonotype was seen a handful of times. The CDR3 region is CSATGTEYWGTEAFF. CDR3 nucleotides: TGCAGTGCAACTGGGACAGAATACTGGGGGACTGAAGCTTTCTTT. This chain joins TRBV20-1 and TRBJ1-1, with 7 nucleotides matching TRBD1. The CDR3 is 15 residues long. The germline V gene has CDR1 DFQATT and CDR2 SNEGSKA (reference sequence). Trimming at V came to 6 bases and at J to 5 bases, leaving 15 bases not matched to a gene.

The V gene is TRBV20-1, the J gene TRBJ2-3; D unclear. V was trimmed by 3 bases and J by 10 bases, leaving 14 bases between them. CDR3 length: 12 amino acids. Looked up from germline, CDR1 is DFQATT and CDR2 is SNEGSKA (reference sequence). The CDR3 loop reads CSASGTHGAQYF. As DNA, the CDR3 is TGCAGTGCTAGTGGCACCCATGGTGCGCAGTATTTT.

This clonotype was counted only a few times. This chain uses TRBV5-6 with TRBJ1-1; no definite D call. CDR1 SGHDT and CDR2 YYEEEE come from the germline V gene. CDR3 length equals 13 residues. V was pared by 2 bases and J by 4 bases, with 9 bases between. The CDR3 reads CASSFRAITEAFF. The CDR3 DNA follows: TGTGCCAGCAGCTTTAGAGCCATCACTGAAGCTTTCTTT.

A remark on this clonotype: A clone one base away is much larger, so this may be a read error. The rearrangement links TRBV25-1 to TRBJ2-7, with TRBD1 identical over 10 bases. The CDR3 is 15 residues long. Germline CDR1 is MGHDK and CDR2 is SYGVNS. CDR3 nucleotides: TGTGCCAGCAGTGAACAAGGACAGGGGGTTGACGAGCGGTACTTC. It codes for CASSEQGQGVDERYF.

The chain employs TRBV12-3 or TRBV12-4 and TRBJ2-3, with TRBD2 as a possible D gene (5 bases). The CDR3 runs to 12 residues. Trimming removed 11 bases at V and 4 bases at J, with 13 bases between. The CDR3 reads CAGRERPDTQYF. The CDR3 nucleotides read TGTGCCGGCCGGGAACGACCAGATACGCAGTATTTT.

This chain connects TRBV28 to TRBJ1-1; D remains unclear. V lost 3 bases, J lost 2 bases, and 4 bases lay in between. From germline, CDR1 is MDHEN and CDR2 SYDVKM. The CDR3 totals 12 residues. This CDR3 is CASSFDNTEAFF. For the CDR3, the DNA is TGTGCCAGCAGTTTCGATAACACTGAAGCTTTCTTT. The whole variable domain, remainder taken from reference TRBV28 and TRBJ1-1, is DVKVTQSSRYLVKRTGEKVFLECVQDMDHENMFWYRQDPGLGLRLIYFSYDVKMKEKGDIPEGYSVSREKKERFSLILESASTNQTSMYLCASSFDNTEAFFGQGTRLTVV.

The J gene is TRBJ2-5, the V gene TRBV5-1; tentative D call: TRBD1 (5 bases). Germline V gene lookup returns CDR1 SGHRS and CDR2 YFSETQ. The CDR3 sequence is 16 residues long. Trimming stripped 3 bases from V and 5 bases from J, with 20 bases between. As DNA, the CDR3 is TGCGCCAGCAGCTGGGGCTCTGGGGCCCCCGTGGAGACCCAGTACTTC. Protein sequence: CASSWGSGAPVETQYF.

The chain has TRBV20-1 and TRBJ1-2, with TRBD1 identical over 7 bases. The CDR3 runs to 13 residues. With 3 bases clipped from V and 4 bases from J, the junction kept 5 bases outside the gene matches. Germline V gene sequence: CDR1 DFQATT, CDR2 SNEGSKA (reference sequence). The CDR3 is CSASRQGSYGYTF. CDR3 DNA sequence: TGCAGTGCTAGCAGACAGGGTTCCTATGGCTACACCTTC.

V gene TRBV5-6 combines with J gene TRBJ1-4, with 9 nucleotides matching TRBD1. CDR1 is SGHDT and CDR2 is YYEEEE in the germline V gene. CDR3 length: 17 amino acids. The V and J ends lost 4 bases and 4 bases, in that order; junction bases with no gene match: 11. For the CDR3, the DNA is TGTGCCAGCAGCAGAAGCCCCAGGGACAGGGTTAATGAAAAACTGTTTTTT. Translating gives CASSRSPRDRVNEKLFF.

This clonotype was seen at least ten times. This chain uses TRBV27 with TRBJ2-4; 7 bases are a match to TRBD1. With V trimmed by 5 bases and J by 0 bases, 7 bases remained unmatched. The CDR3 runs to 16 residues. The germline V gene encodes CDR1 MNHEY and CDR2 SMNVEV (reference sequence). The CDR3 reads CASSPYRGLAKNIQYF. In nucleotides, the CDR3 is TGTGCCAGCAGTCCATACAGGGGATTAGCCAAAAACATTCAGTACTTC.

The table lists this clonotype with a count of one. A read error may explain this, as a much larger clone is one base away. The gene calls are TRBV7-9 and TRBJ2-7, with 8 bases fitting TRBD1. CDR3 length equals 15 residues. V was clipped by 5 bases and J by 2 bases; unmatched bases: 8. Germline CDR1 and CDR2: SEHNR and FQNEAQ (reference sequence). The CDR3 region is CASSPTGDRTYEQYF. CDR3 bases: TGTGCCAGCAGCCCGACAGGGGATCGTACCTACGAGCAGTACTTC.

V and J are TRBV4-3 and TRBJ1-4; possible D gene TRBD1, 6 bases. Germline CDR1 is LGHNA and CDR2 is YSLEER. V shed 0 bases and J shed 4 bases, with 15 bases lying between them. There are 17 residues in the CDR3. The CDR3: CASSQESFRGGNEKLFF. The CDR3 DNA sequence: TGCGCCAGCAGCCAAGAAAGTTTCAGGGGCGGTAATGAAAAACTGTTTTTT.

The rearrangement links TRBV7-6 to TRBJ2-3; D possibly corresponds to TRBD2 (6 bases). Trimming left V 5 bases short and J 6 bases short, with 9 bases between. Germline V gene lookup returns CDR1 SGHVS and CDR2 FNYEAQ. This CDR3 region has 12 residues. The CDR3 protein is CASSISGDTQYF. The CDR3 DNA sequence: TGTGCCAGCAGCATAAGCGGGGATACGCAGTATTTT.